The T cell receptor beta chain under discussion was sequenced for a study of cytomegalovirus exposure and HLA in healthy donors. After removal of 1 base from V and 3 bases from J, the junction contained 13 bases not matched to a gene. This CDR3 spans 18 amino acids. Germline V lookup: CDR1 LGHNA, CDR2 YSLEER. A multiplex PCR was run with 60 Vbeta primers and 13 Jbeta primers. Libraries were prepared by immunoSEQ multiplex PCR; TCRdb keeps only in-frame clonotypes and omits some of them. Among roughly 160,000 clones listed, approximately 84% were seen once. The J gene is TRBJ2-7, the V gene TRBV4-3; 9 bases are a match to TRBD2. Sequencing used PBMCs. The receptor was derived from a man aged 25-45 years in good health and CMV-seropositive. The DNA for the CDR3 is TGCGCCAGCAGCCAAGCCCTAGTAGCGGGAGCCCCAGGCTACGAGCAGTACTTC. Its translation is CASSQALVAGAPGYEQYF.